These 21 T cell receptor beta chains share one sample of origin, sequenced in a study of cytomegalovirus exposure and HLA in healthy donors (dated by TCRdb to 2016 to 2017). To prepare the library, the immunoSEQ multiplex PCR assay was applied. For the multiplex PCR, a mixture combining 60 forward primers for TCR Vbeta segments and 13 reverse primers for TCR Jbeta segments was used. Entries here come from immuneACCESS through TCRdb and include only in-frame sequences with V and J called. Some clones fail to appear in such tables; in the studies checked, an unresolved V gene covers under half of the shortfall, and the cause of the remainder is unknown. This sample holds some 130,000 clones; more than 70% were observed only once. Of the sample, over 3% falls within the top ten clones. The specimen was PBMCs. These receptors all come from a man between 40 and 49 years old in good health and CMV-seronegative.

The chain has TRBV5-1 and TRBJ2-1; TRBD2 matches 7 bases. Germline loops: CDR1 SGHRS, CDR2 YFSETQ. The CDR3 has 16 amino acids. V shed 2 bases, J shed 2 bases, and the junction held 7 bases outside the gene matches. As DNA, the CDR3 is TGCGCCAGCAGCTTCTCTAGCGGCGACCCCTACAATGAGCAGTTCTTC. Its translation is CASSFSSGDPYNEQFF.

The chain couples TRBV4-3 to TRBJ1-2; D is perhaps TRBD1 (6 bases). CDR3 size: 16 residues. Germline assignment: CDR1 LGHNA and CDR2 YSLEER. The germline V and J ends were trimmed by 0 bases and 3 bases, with 14 bases remaining between them. CDR3 residues: CASSQDGVQGDYGYTF. DNA for the CDR3: TGCGCCAGCAGCCAAGACGGGGTACAGGGTGACTATGGCTACACCTTC.

The genes are TRBV7-9 and TRBJ2-7; TRBD1 might be the D (6 bases). This CDR3 is built from 14 residues. Germline V CDR1 and CDR2: SEHNR, FQNEAQ (reference sequence). V was clipped by 3 bases and J by 3 bases, with 12 bases between them. The CDR3 sequence is CASSFNRGGYEQYF. In nucleotides, the CDR3 is TGTGCCAGCAGCTTTAACCGAGGGGGCTACGAGCAGTACTTC.

The chain combines TRBV29-1 with TRBJ2-1, with 12 bases fitting TRBD2. CDR1 and CDR2 (germline): SQVTM, ANQGSEA. V shed 4 bases, J shed 4 bases, and the junction held 5 bases outside the gene matches. The CDR3 is 15 residues long. CDR3 bases: TGCAGCGTTGGGCGGCTAGCGGGAGGGTACAATGAGCAGTTCTTC. Encoded protein: CSVGRLAGGYNEQFF.

The V call is TRBV5-4, the J call TRBJ1-2, with 7 bases aligning to TRBD1. This CDR3 has 15 residues. V lost 4 bases, J lost 2 bases, and 8 bases stayed unmatched. CDR1 SGHNT and CDR2 YYREEE come from the germline V gene (reference sequence). The CDR3 reads CASSPLDRSNYGYTF. CDR3 bases: TGTGCCAGCAGCCCGTTGGACAGGTCGAACTATGGCTACACCTTC.

This clone showed up just a few times. The chain couples TRBV11-3 to TRBJ2-1; 9 bases align to TRBD2. This CDR3 comprises 14 residues. Trimming took 10 bases from V and 4 from J; bases not matched to a gene: 8. Germline loops: CDR1 SGHNT, CDR2 YENEEA. CDR3 in DNA: TGTGCCACCCAGAGCGGGGGGACGTACAATGAGCAGTTCTTC. It specifies CATQSGGTYNEQFF.

The chain has TRBV2 and TRBJ2-2; D is ambiguous. There are 13 residues in the CDR3. Trimming removed 5 bases from V and 5 bases from J, with 9 bases in between. The germline V gene encodes CDR1 SNHLY and CDR2 FYNNEI. The CDR3 here is CASSRWQTGELFF. The DNA of the CDR3 is TGTGCCAGCAGTCGATGGCAAACCGGGGAGCTGTTTTTT.

V usage is TRBV28 and J usage is TRBJ2-2, with 12 bases matching TRBD2. The V segment lost 6 bases and the J segment 3 bases; nucleotides outside the gene matches: 5. In germline, CDR1 is MDHEN, CDR2 SYDVKM. The CDR3 has 16 amino acids. In DNA, the CDR3 is TGTGCCAGCAGCTCAACTAGCGGGAGGTACACCGGGGAGCTGTTTTTT. It is translated as CASSSTSGRYTGELFF. Full variable domain (remainder filled in from reference TRBV28 and TRBJ2-2): DVKVTQSSRYLVKRTGEKVFLECVQDMDHENMFWYRQDPGLGLRLIYFSYDVKMKEKGDIPEGYSVSREKKERFSLILESASTNQTSMYLCASSSTSGRYTGELFFGEGSRLTVL.

V gene TRBV28 combines with J gene TRBJ1-5; the D gene is possibly TRBD1 (5 bases). Trimming took 6 bases from V and 7 from J, leaving 34 bases between them. This CDR3 is 20 amino acids long. From germline, CDR1 is MDHEN and CDR2 SYDVKM. The CDR3 spells CASSYPVGGPAGGRRQPQHF. CDR3 in DNA: TGTGCCAGCAGCTACCCGGTGGGGGGACCCGCGGGCGGGAGGAGGCAGCCCCAGCATTTT.

CDR3 coding DNA: TGTGCCAGCAGCCGGTCGGCGGCCATCGGCGATCAGCCCCAGCATTTT. Its protein is CASSRSAAIGDQPQHF. The V and J genes are TRBV6-6 and TRBJ1-5; D is ambiguous. With 6 bases removed from V and 5 bases from J, the gap between germline ends came to 20 bases. CDR1 and CDR2 from the germline V gene are MNHNY and SVGAGI (reference sequence). This CDR3 spans 16 amino acids.

The gene calls are TRBV7-2 and TRBJ2-1, with 8 bases aligning to TRBD2. The V segment lost 0 bases and the J segment 7 bases; nucleotides outside the gene matches: 8. Looked up from germline, CDR1 is SGHTA and CDR2 is FQGNSA. The CDR3 has 16 amino acids. The DNA for the CDR3 is TGTGCCAGCAGCTTAGCGATGCGCGGGAGGAGTAATGAGCAGTTCTTC. Translation: CASSLAMRGRSNEQFF.

The rearrangement uses TRBV5-4 and TRBJ1-5, with D unresolved. The CDR3 covers 12 residues. V was cut by 0 bases and J by 6 bases, with 4 bases left in between. Germline values: CDR1 SGHNT, CDR2 YYREEE (reference sequence). The CDR3 region is CASSLDSQPQHF. The CDR3 nucleotides are TGTGCCAGCAGCTTGGACTCTCAGCCCCAGCATTTT. Complete variable domain (other parts from reference TRBV5-4 and TRBJ1-5): ETGVTQSPTHLIKTRGQQVTLRCSSQSGHNTVSWYQQALGQGPQFIFQYYREEENGRGNFPPRFSGLQFPNYSSELNVNALELDDSALYLCASSLDSQPQHFGDGTRLSIL.

This chain connects TRBV7-9 to TRBJ2-7, with D perhaps TRBD1 (6 bases). The length of the CDR3 is 16 residues. Trimming removed 5 bases from V and 5 bases from J, with 22 bases in between. CDR1 is SEHNR and CDR2 is FQNEAQ in the germline V gene (reference sequence). CDR3 sequence (DNA): TGTGCCAGCAGCGAGATCCTACAGGGTAGTCTCCACGAGCAGTACTTC. Its protein product is CASSEILQGSLHEQYF.

This rearrangement joins TRBV7-9 to TRBJ2-1; D not certain. The V and J ends lost 6 bases and 0 bases respectively, with 12 bases between them. Germline assignment: CDR1 SEHNR and CDR2 FQNEAQ (reference sequence). The CDR3 loop spans 15 amino acids. The CDR3 DNA reads TGTGCCAGCAGTGTCGGTCAAAGCTCCTACAATGAGCAGTTCTTC. Its translation is CASSVGQSSYNEQFF.

In regard to this clone: Other DNA sequences in this specimen translate into the identical CDR3. This chain connects TRBV7-9 to TRBJ1-1; 8 bases map to TRBD1. J was trimmed by 1 base and V by 4 bases; bases with no gene match: 2. CDR1 SEHNR and CDR2 FQNEAQ come from the germline V gene (reference sequence). This CDR3 comprises 14 residues. The CDR3: CASSSGQGNTEAFF. The CDR3 DNA reads TGTGCCAGCAGCTCTGGACAGGGGAACACTGAAGCTTTCTTT. Filled out from reference TRBV7-9 and TRBJ1-1, the complete variable domain reads DTGVSQNPRHKITKRGQNVTFRCDPISEHNRLYWYRQTLGQGPEFLTYFQNEAQLEKSRLLSDRFSAERPKGSFSTLEIQRTEQGDSAMYLCASSSGQGNTEAFFGQGTRLTVV.

In its sample, this clone was seen a few times. The chain employs TRBV27 and TRBJ1-1; 9 bases are shared with TRBD1. V dropped 6 bases and J dropped 4; count of bases not matched to a gene: 9. The CDR3 covers 15 residues. The germline CDR1 and CDR2 sequences are MNHEY and SMNVEV (reference sequence). Here the CDR3 DNA reads TGTGCCAGCAGCCTAGACAGGGGGTTGGTCACTGAAGCTTTCTTT. It yields the protein CASSLDRGLVTEAFF.

The chain links TRBV6-4 to TRBJ2-1; 14 positions match TRBD2. In germline, CDR1 is MRHNA, CDR2 SNTAGT. There are 18 residues in the CDR3. J lost 0 bases, V lost 2 bases, and 3 bases had no gene match. CDR3 amino acids: CASSDRTSGRSSYNEQFF. CDR3 bases: TGTGCCAGCAGTGACAGGACTAGCGGGAGGTCCTCCTACAATGAGCAGTTCTTC.

V is TRBV18 and J is TRBJ2-7; 9 positions agree with TRBD1. Per germline, CDR1 KGHSH and CDR2 LQKENI. This CDR3 has 15 residues. V lost 5 bases and J lost 7; bases outside the gene matches: 12. As DNA, the CDR3 is TGTGCCAGCTCATCGACCCGGGACAGGGTTATGGAGCAGTACTTC. This sequence encodes CASSSTRDRVMEQYF.

The CDR3 nucleotides are TGCGCCAGCAGCTTGGACGGGAGAACCAACACCGGGGAGCTGTTTTTT. Translation gives CASSLDGRTNTGELFF. This rearrangement joins TRBV5-1 to TRBJ2-2; D might be TRBD2 (6 bases). CDR1 and CDR2 (germline): SGHRS, YFSETQ. Trimming took off 0 bases at V and 2 bases at J, with 11 bases between the two ends. The CDR3 has 16 residues. The variable domain in full, with the rest retrieved from reference TRBV5-1 and TRBJ2-2, is KAGVTQTPRYLIKTRGQQVTLSCSPISGHRSVSWYQQTPGQGLQFLFEYFSETQRNKGNFPGRFSGRQFSNSRSEMNVSTLELGDSALYLCASSLDGRTNTGELFFGEGSRLTVL.

V and J are TRBV28 and TRBJ1-5; D might be TRBD1 (6 bases). CDR3 length: 15 amino acids. Deletions cut 1 base from V and 6 bases from J, with 13 bases between. Germline lookup yields CDR1 MDHEN and CDR2 SYDVKM. Here the CDR3 reads CASSLFLGASQPQHF. CDR3 DNA sequence: TGTGCCAGCAGTTTATTCTTGGGGGCGAGTCAGCCCCAGCATTTT.

The chain carries TRBV11-2 and TRBJ2-5; D unresolved. This CDR3 has 11 residues. The V gene lost 4 bases and the J gene lost 2 bases, with 2 bases spanning the gap. Germline V CDR1 and CDR2: SGHAT, FQNNGV. CDR3 DNA sequence: TGTGCCAGCAGCTCTCAAGAGACCCAGTACTTC. It codes for CASSSQETQYF.